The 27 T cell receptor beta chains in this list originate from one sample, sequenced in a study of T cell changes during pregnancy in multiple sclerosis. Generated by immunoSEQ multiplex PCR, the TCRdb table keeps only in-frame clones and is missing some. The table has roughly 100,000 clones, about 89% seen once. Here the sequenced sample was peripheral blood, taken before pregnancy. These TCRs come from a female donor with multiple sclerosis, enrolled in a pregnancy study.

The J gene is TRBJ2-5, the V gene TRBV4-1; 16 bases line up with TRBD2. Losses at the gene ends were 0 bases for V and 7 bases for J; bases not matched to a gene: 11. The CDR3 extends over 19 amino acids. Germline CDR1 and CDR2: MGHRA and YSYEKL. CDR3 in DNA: TGCGCCAGCAGCCAAGACGGGACTAGCGGGGGGGGACGGAGTGGGACCCAGTACTTC. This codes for CASSQDGTSGGGRSGTQYF.

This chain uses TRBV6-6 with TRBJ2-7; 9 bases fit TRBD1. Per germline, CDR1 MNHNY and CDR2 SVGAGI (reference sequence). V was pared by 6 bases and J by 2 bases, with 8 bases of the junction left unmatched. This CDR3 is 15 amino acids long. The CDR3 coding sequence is TGTGCCAGCAGCCAGGGACAGGGCACCCCCTACGAGCAGTACTTC. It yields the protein CASSQGQGTPYEQYF.

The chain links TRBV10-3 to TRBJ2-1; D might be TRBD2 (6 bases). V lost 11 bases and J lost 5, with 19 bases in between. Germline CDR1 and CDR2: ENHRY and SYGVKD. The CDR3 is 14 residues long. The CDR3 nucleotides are TGTGCCGCCTCTCTTGCGGGGCTGGACAATGAGCAGTTCTTC. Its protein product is CAASLAGLDNEQFF.

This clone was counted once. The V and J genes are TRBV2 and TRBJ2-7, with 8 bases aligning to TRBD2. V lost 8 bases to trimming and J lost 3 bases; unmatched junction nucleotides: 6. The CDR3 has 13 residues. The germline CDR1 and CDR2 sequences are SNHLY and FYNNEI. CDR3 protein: CASGREGHYEQYF. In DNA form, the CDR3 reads TGTGCCAGCGGACGGGAGGGCCACTACGAGCAGTACTTC. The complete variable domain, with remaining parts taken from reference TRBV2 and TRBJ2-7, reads EPEVTQTPSHQVTQMGQEVILRCVPISNHLYFYWYRQILGQKVEFLVSFYNNEISEKSEIFDDQFSVERPDGSNFTLKIRSTKLEDSAMYFCASGREGHYEQYFGPGTRLTVT.

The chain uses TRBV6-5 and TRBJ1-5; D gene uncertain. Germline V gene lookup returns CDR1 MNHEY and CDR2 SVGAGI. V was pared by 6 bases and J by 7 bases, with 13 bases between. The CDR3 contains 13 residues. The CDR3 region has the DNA TGTGCCAGCAGCCGGGAGTATGGGCAGCCCCAGCATTTT. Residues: CASSREYGQPQHF.

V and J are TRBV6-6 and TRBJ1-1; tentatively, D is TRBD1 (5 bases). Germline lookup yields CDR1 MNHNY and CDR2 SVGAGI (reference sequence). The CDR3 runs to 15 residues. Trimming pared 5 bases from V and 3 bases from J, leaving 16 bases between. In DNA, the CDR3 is TGTGCCAGCAGTCGCTCAGGGAACTCCTACACTGAAGCTTTCTTT. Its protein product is CASSRSGNSYTEAFF.

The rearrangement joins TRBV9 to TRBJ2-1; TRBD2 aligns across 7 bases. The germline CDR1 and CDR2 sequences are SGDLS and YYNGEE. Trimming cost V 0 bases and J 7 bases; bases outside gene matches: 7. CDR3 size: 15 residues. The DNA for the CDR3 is TGTGCCAGCAGCGTAGAGGTCCACGGGGGGAATGAGCAGTTCTTC. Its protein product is CASSVEVHGGNEQFF.

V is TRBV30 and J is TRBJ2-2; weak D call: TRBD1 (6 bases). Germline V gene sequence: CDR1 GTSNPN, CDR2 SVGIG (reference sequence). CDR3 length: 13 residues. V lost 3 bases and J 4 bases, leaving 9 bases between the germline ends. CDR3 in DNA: TGTGCCTGGAGCACAGGGCGCACCGGGGAGCTGTTTTTT. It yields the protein CAWSTGRTGELFF.

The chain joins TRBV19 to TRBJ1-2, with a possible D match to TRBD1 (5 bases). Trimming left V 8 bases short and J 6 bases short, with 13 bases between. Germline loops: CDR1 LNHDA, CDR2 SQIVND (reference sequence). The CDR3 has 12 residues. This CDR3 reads CASSQGTHGYTF. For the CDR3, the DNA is TGTGCCAGTTCTCAGGGTACCCATGGCTACACCTTC.

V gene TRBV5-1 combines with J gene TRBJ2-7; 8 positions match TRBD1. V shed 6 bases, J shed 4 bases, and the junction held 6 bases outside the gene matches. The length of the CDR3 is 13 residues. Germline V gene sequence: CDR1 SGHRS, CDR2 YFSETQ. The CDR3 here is CASNPGQGYEQYF. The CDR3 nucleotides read TGCGCCAGCAACCCCGGACAGGGTTACGAGCAGTACTTC.

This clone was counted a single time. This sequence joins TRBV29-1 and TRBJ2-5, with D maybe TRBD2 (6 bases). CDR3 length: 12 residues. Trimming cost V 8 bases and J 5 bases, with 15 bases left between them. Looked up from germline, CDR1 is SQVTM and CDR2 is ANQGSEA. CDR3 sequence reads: CSLIAAPETQYF. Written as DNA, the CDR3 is TGCAGCCTTATAGCGGCCCCGGAGACCCAGTACTTC.

CDR3 sequence reads: CASSLGPGWDQPQHF. The CDR3 nucleotides are TGTGCCAGCAGCTTGGGACCAGGGTGGGATCAGCCCCAGCATTTT. V is TRBV5-4 and J is TRBJ1-5; possibly TRBD1 for D (5 bases). CDR3 length: 15 amino acids. CDR1 SGHNT and CDR2 YYREEE come from the germline V gene (reference sequence). V gave up 0 bases and J gave up 5 bases, with 12 bases separating them.

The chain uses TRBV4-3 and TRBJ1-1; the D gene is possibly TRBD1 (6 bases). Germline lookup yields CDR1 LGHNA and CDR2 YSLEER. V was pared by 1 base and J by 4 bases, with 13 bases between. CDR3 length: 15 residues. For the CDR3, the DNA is TGCGCCAGCAGCCAAGCCGGGGGGCGTGCCACTGAAGCTTTCTTT. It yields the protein CASSQAGGRATEAFF.

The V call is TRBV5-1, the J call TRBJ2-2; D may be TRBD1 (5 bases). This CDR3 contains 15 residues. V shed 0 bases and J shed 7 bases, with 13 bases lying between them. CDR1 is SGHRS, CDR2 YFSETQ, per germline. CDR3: CASSLGTPTFGELFF. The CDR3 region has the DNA TGCGCCAGCAGCTTGGGGACACCCACTTTCGGGGAGCTGTTTTTT. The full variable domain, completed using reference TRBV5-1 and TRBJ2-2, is KAGVTQTPRYLIKTRGQQVTLSCSPISGHRSVSWYQQTPGQGLQFLFEYFSETQRNKGNFPGRFSGRQFSNSRSEMNVSTLELGDSALYLCASSLGTPTFGELFFGEGSRLTVL.

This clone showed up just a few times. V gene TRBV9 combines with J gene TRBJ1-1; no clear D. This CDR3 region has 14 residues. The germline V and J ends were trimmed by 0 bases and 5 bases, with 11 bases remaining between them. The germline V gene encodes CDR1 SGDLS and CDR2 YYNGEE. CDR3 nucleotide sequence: TGTGCCAGCAGCGTAGCCCGGGGAGGAACTGAAGCTTTCTTT. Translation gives CASSVARGGTEAFF.

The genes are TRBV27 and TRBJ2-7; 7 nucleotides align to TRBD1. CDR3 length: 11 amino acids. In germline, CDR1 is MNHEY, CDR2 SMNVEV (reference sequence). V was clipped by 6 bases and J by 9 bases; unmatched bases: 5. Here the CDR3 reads CASSRQGGQYF. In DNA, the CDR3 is TGTGCCAGCAGCCGACAGGGCGGGCAGTACTTC.

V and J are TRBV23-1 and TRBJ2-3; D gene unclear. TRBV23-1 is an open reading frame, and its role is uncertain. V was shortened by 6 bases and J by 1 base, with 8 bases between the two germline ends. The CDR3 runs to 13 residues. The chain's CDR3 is CASSPPGTDTQYF. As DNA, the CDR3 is TGCGCCAGCAGCCCGCCAGGCACAGATACGCAGTATTTT.

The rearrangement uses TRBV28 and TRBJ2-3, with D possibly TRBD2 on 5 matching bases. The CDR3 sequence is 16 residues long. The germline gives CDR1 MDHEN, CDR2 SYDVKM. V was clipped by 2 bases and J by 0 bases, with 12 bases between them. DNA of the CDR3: TGTGCCAGCAGTTTAGGAGGCGGAACTAGCACAGATACGCAGTATTTT. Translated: CASSLGGGTSTDTQYF. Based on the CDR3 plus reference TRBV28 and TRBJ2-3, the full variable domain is DVKVTQSSRYLVKRTGEKVFLECVQDMDHENMFWYRQDPGLGLRLIYFSYDVKMKEKGDIPEGYSVSREKKERFSLILESASTNQTSMYLCASSLGGGTSTDTQYFGPGTRLTVL.

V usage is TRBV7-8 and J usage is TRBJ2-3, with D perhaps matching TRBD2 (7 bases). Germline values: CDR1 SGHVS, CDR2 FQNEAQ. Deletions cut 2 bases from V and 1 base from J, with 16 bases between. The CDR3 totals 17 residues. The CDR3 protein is CASSLTRGAVGTDTQYF. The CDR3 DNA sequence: TGTGCCAGCAGCTTAACTCGGGGGGCAGTCGGCACAGATACGCAGTATTTT.

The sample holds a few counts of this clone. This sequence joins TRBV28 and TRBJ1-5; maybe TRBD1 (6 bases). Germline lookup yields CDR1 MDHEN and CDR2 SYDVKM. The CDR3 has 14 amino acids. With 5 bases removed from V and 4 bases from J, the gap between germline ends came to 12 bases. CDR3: CASSPYRENQPQHF. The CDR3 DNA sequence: TGTGCCAGCAGTCCTTACAGGGAAAATCAGCCCCAGCATTTT.

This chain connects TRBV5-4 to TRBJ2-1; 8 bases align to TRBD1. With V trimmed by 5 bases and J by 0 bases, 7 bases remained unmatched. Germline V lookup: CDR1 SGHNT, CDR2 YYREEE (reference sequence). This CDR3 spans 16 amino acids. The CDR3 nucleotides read TGTGCCAGCAGTCCCCAGGGGGCAAACTCCTACAATGAGCAGTTCTTC. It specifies CASSPQGANSYNEQFF.

The CDR3 spells CASSYRDSDSPLHF. CDR3 sequence (DNA): TGTGCCAGCAGCTACCGGGACAGTGATTCACCCCTCCACTTT. The genes are TRBV13 and TRBJ1-6, with 7 positions matching TRBD1. CDR3 size: 14 residues. The trim removed 4 bases at V and 8 bases at J, leaving 5 bases unmatched. Per the germline V gene, CDR1 is PRHDT and CDR2 is FYEKMQ (reference sequence).

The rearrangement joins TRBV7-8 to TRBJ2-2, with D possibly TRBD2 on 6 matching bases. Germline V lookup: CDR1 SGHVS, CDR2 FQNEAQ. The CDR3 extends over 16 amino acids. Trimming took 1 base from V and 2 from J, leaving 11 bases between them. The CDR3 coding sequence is TGTGCCAGCAGCTTAGGGGGGAGGACCAACACCGGGGAGCTGTTTTTT. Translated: CASSLGGRTNTGELFF.

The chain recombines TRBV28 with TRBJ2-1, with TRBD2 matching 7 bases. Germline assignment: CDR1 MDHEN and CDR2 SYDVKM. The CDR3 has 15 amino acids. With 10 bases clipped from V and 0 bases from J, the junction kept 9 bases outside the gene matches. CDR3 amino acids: CATDATSSSYNEQFF. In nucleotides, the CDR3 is TGTGCCACCGATGCGACTAGCAGCTCCTACAATGAGCAGTTCTTC.

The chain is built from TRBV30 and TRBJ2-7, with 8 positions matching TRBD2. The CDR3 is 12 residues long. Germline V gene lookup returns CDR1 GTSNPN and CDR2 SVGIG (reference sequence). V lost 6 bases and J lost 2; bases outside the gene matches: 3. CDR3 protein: CACGGEAYEQYF. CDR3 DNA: TGTGCCTGCGGGGGGGAGGCCTACGAGCAGTACTTC.

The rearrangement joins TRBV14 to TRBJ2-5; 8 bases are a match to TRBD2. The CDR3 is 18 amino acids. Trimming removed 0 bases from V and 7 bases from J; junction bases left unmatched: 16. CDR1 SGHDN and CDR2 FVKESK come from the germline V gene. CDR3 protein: CASSQDRGLAGSTGTQYF. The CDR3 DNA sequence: TGTGCCAGCAGCCAAGATCGGGGCTTAGCGGGGTCCACCGGGACCCAGTACTTC. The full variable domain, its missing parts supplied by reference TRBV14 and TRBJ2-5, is EAGVTQFPSHSVIEKGQTVTLRCDPISGHDNLYWYRRVMGKEIKFLLHFVKESKQDESGMPNNRFLAERTGGTYSTLKVQPAELEDSGVYFCASSQDRGLAGSTGTQYFGPGTRLLVL.

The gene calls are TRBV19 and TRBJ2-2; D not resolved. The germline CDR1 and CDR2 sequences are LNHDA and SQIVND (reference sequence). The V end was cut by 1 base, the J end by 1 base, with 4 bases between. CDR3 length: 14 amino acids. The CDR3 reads CASSIVLNTGELFF. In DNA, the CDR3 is TGTGCCAGTAGTATAGTCCTGAACACCGGGGAGCTGTTTTTT.